These 26 T cell receptor beta chains were sequenced from one sample in a study of blood T cells in healthy people across ages. The authors ran a second PCR of about 7 to 12 cycles using a sample-barcoded 5' primer and a J-beta primer mix. TCRdb processed the 5' RACE reads anew with MiXCR; each CDR3 protein has one entry. The sample carries around 990,000 distinct CDR3 sequences, around two fifths recorded once. Source material: blood. All receptors come from a young man in good health.

This clonotype showed up just a few times. This rearrangement joins TRBV5-1 to TRBJ2-3; TRBD1 matches 7 bases. The germline gives CDR1 SGHRS, CDR2 YFSETQ. V was pared by 0 bases and J by 5 bases, with 6 bases of the junction left unmatched. The CDR3 has 15 residues. CDR3 sequence (DNA): TGCGCCAGCAGCTTGGATAACAGGGGAGAAGATACGCAGTATTTT. Translated, it gives CASSLDNRGEDTQYF.

In the case of this clonotype: A single base separates this from a much larger clone, so it may be a read error. V usage is TRBV5-1 and J usage is TRBJ2-2, with a weak D call TRBD2 (7 bases). The CDR3 has 13 residues. Germline V gene lookup returns CDR1 SGHRS and CDR2 YFSETQ. The CDR3 sequence: CASSLQGSGGLFF. The CDR3 DNA sequence: TGCGCCAGCAGCTTACAGGGATCGGGGGGGCTGTTTTTT.

This clonotype was observed a handful of times. The chain has TRBV6-6 and TRBJ1-4; 7 bases match TRBD1. CDR3 length: 16 amino acids. CDR1 is MNHNY, CDR2 SVGAGI, per germline (reference sequence). Germline trimming cut 0 bases from V and 6 bases from J; bases unmatched to any gene: 7. The CDR3 loop reads CASSYSAGDSYEKLFF. Here the CDR3 DNA reads TGTGCCAGCAGTTACTCCGCAGGGGACAGTTATGAAAAACTGTTTTTT.

This clonotype was counted between two and nine times. The chain links TRBV12-3 or TRBV12-4 to TRBJ1-4; D not resolved. Trimming cost V 7 bases and J 7 bases, with 13 bases left between them. This CDR3 spans 13 amino acids. The CDR3 nucleotides read TGTGCCAGCAACCTTGGACCCGGTGAAAAACTGTTTTTT. Protein sequence: CASNLGPGEKLFF.

This chain connects TRBV4-2 to TRBJ2-2; 11 bases agree with TRBD2. The ends lost 4 bases at V and 2 bases at J; junction bases unmatched: 3. Germline assignment: CDR1 LGHNA and CDR2 YNFKEQ. The CDR3 spans 16 residues. The CDR3 DNA sequence: TGTGCCAGCAGCCCTAGCGGGGGGAATAACACCGGGGAGCTGTTTTTT. It codes for CASSPSGGNNTGELFF.

The J gene is TRBJ2-7, the V gene TRBV4-2; D is ambiguous. The CDR3 runs to 15 residues. The V end was cut by 0 bases, the J end by 2 bases, with 11 bases between. CDR1 and CDR2 from the germline V gene are LGHNA and YNFKEQ. The CDR3 spells CASSQERTFTYEQYF. In DNA form, the CDR3 reads TGTGCCAGCAGCCAAGAGCGGACGTTTACCTACGAGCAGTACTTC.

On this clonotype: The junction and the germline gene differ at one end; a read error may be behind it. V usage is TRBV7-9 and J usage is TRBJ1-4, with D perhaps matching TRBD1 (6 bases). CDR3 length: 15 residues. Per the germline V gene, CDR1 is SEHNR and CDR2 is FQNEAQ (reference sequence). This CDR3 is CASSPGTTPNEKLVF. The CDR3, as DNA: TGTGCCAGCAGCCCTGGGACAACCCCTAATGAAAAACTGGTTTTT.

V usage is TRBV9 and J usage is TRBJ2-7, with D tentatively TRBD2 (5 bases). The V gene's germline CDR1 is SGDLS and CDR2 YYNGEE. The V end was cut by 4 bases, the J end by 7 bases, with 21 bases between. The CDR3 totals 15 residues. This chain's CDR3 is CASSMGYGGDNEQYF. The CDR3 nucleotides read TGTGCCAGCAGCATGGGGTATGGAGGCGACAATGAGCAGTACTTC.

This rearrangement joins TRBV20-1 to TRBJ1-1; D is uncertain. The CDR3 length is 12 residues. The V gene lost 0 bases and the J gene lost 6 bases, with 8 bases spanning the gap. Germline V gene sequence: CDR1 DFQATT, CDR2 SNEGSKA (reference sequence). This chain's CDR3 is CSARDPGSEAFF. The CDR3 DNA reads TGCAGTGCTAGAGATCCCGGGTCTGAAGCTTTCTTT.

V usage is TRBV2 and J usage is TRBJ1-5; D not certain. V gave up 1 base and J gave up 1 base, with 8 bases separating them. The germline V gene has CDR1 SNHLY and CDR2 FYNNEI. CDR3 length: 15 residues. The CDR3 DNA reads as TGTGCCAGCAGTGAAGTTCTCAGAAGCAATCAGCCCCAGCATTTT. Protein product: CASSEVLRSNQPQHF.

This clonotype was seen a handful of times. This sequence joins TRBV12-3 or TRBV12-4 and TRBJ2-3; D uncertain. There are 16 residues in the CDR3. V was cut by 6 bases and J by 0 bases, with 16 bases left in between. CDR3 residues: CASSHLGGHSTDTQYF. CDR3 nucleotides: TGTGCCAGCAGCCATCTGGGCGGTCATAGCACAGATACGCAGTATTTT.

This chain links TRBV2 with TRBJ2-1; 12 bases match TRBD2. Germline lookup yields CDR1 SNHLY and CDR2 FYNNEI. J was trimmed by 6 bases and V by 6 bases; bases with no gene match: 6. The CDR3 consists of 15 residues. In nucleotides, the CDR3 is TGTGCCAGCAGGGAGACTAGCGGGGGCCGCAATGAGCAGTTCTTC. Protein product: CASRETSGGRNEQFF.

V gene TRBV7-9 combines with J gene TRBJ1-2, with D unclear. V dropped 0 bases and J dropped 8 bases, with 19 bases sitting between them. This CDR3 has 16 residues. Germline V gives CDR1 SEHNR, CDR2 FQNEAQ (reference sequence). The CDR3 DNA is TGTGCCAGCAGCTTAGCTGTGGCAGGACGAAGCTTGGGCTACACCTTC. This encodes CASSLAVAGRSLGYTF.

The rearrangement uses TRBV3-1 and TRBJ2-3; the match to TRBD2 covers 8 bases. Per germline, CDR1 LGHDT and CDR2 YNNKEL (reference sequence). The CDR3 sequence is 16 residues long. V was clipped by 0 bases and J by 6 bases; unmatched bases: 8. In DNA, the CDR3 is TGTGCCAGCAGCCAAGATCTCGAGCGGGGGCTCGATACGCAGTATTTT. It yields the protein CASSQDLERGLDTQYF.

This clonotype was seen ten or more times. Here the CDR3 reads CASSFFPNYGYTF. The DNA of the CDR3 is TGTGCCAGCAGTTTCTTCCCGAACTATGGCTACACCTTC. This chain uses TRBV12-3 or TRBV12-4 with TRBJ1-2, with D unresolved. V was pared by 3 bases and J by 2 bases, with 7 bases between. The length of the CDR3 is 13 residues.

This clonotype came up once. CDR3 nucleotide sequence: TGTGCCAGCAGCTTCATGGGAGAAGAGACCCAGTACTTC. Its protein is CASSFMGEETQYF. This chain uses TRBV9 with TRBJ2-7, with D tentatively TRBD2 (5 bases). Near its end, the DNA agrees better with TRBJ2-5, so the J call may be wrong. CDR3 length equals 13 residues. In germline, CDR1 is SGDLS, CDR2 YYNGEE.

This clonotype was counted between two and nine times. V is TRBV15 and J is TRBJ2-7; D gene uncertain. Germline assignment: CDR1 LNHNV and CDR2 YYDKDF (reference sequence). The CDR3 length is 19 residues. V lost 0 bases, J lost 0 bases, and 21 bases lay in between. DNA of the CDR3: TGTGCCACCAGCAGAGAAGTCAGGTCTTGGGCAGGAGCCTCCTACGAGCAGTACTTC. It is translated as CATSREVRSWAGASYEQYF.

DNA of the CDR3: TGTGCCAGCAGCTTAGGGAGCGGGGTCGGCACAGATACGCAGTATTTT. Translated: CASSLGSGVGTDTQYF. This rearrangement joins TRBV7-2 to TRBJ2-3, with 7 bases matching TRBD2. Germline CDR1 reads SGHTA; CDR2 reads FQGNSA. This CDR3 is 16 amino acids long. The junction had 5 bases not matched to a gene; V was cut back by 1 base and J by 1 base.

This sequence joins TRBV6-2 or TRBV6-3 and TRBJ1-5; TRBD1 aligns across 7 bases. Trimming removed 4 bases from V and 0 bases from J; junction bases left unmatched: 9. The CDR3 extends over 17 amino acids. The germline CDR1 and CDR2 sequences are MNHEY and SVGEGT. The CDR3 DNA is TGTGCCAGCAGTTTACACTACGGGACAGATAGCAATCAGCCCCAGCATTTT. Residues: CASSLHYGTDSNQPQHF.

The gene calls are TRBV20-1 and TRBJ2-1; 10 positions agree with TRBD2. Unmatched junction bases numbered 16, after V lost 4 bases and J lost 7 bases. CDR3 length: 17 amino acids. Germline CDR1 is DFQATT and CDR2 is SNEGSKA (reference sequence). CDR3 bases: TGCAGTGCTACGGCTGGGTCTAGCGGGGGCCCAAGGAATGAGCAGTTCTTC. Its protein product is CSATAGSSGGPRNEQFF.

The count of this clonotype is one. This may come from a read error, since a much larger clone is one base off. The chain couples TRBV4-3 to TRBJ1-3; D is unclear. This CDR3 spans 16 amino acids. Germline CDR1 reads LGHNA; CDR2 reads YSLEER. The CDR3 sequence is CAGSQEGHFSGNTIYF. CDR3 sequence (DNA): TGCGCCGGCAGCCAAGAAGGGCACTTCTCTGGAAACACCATATATTTT.

DNA for the CDR3: TGCGCCAGCAGTTCTCCAGGGGATGGAGATACGCAGTATTTT. It encodes CASSSPGDGDTQYF. The chain has TRBV5-1 and TRBJ2-3, with TRBD1 as a possible D gene (6 bases). Trimming left V 5 bases short and J 5 bases short, with 15 bases between. CDR1 and CDR2 from the germline V gene are SGHRS and YFSETQ. This CDR3 comprises 14 residues.

V and J are TRBV29-1 and TRBJ1-2; 9 bases match TRBD1. CDR1 SQVTM and CDR2 ANQGSEA come from the germline V gene. Trimming removed 6 bases from V and 4 bases from J; junction bases left unmatched: 9. The CDR3 sequence is 14 residues long. CDR3 DNA: TGCAGCGTAACCCCCGGGACAGGGCCCTATGGCTACACCTTC. This encodes CSVTPGTGPYGYTF.

The V and J genes are TRBV10-3 and TRBJ1-1; D gene ambiguous. V was trimmed by 4 bases and J by 0 bases, leaving 6 bases between them. The CDR3 runs 13 residues. Germline CDR1 ENHRY, CDR2 SYGVKD. The CDR3 reads CAISVALNTEAFF. The DNA of the CDR3 is TGTGCCATCAGTGTAGCCTTGAACACTGAAGCTTTCTTT.

The chain carries TRBV6-5 and TRBJ2-7; no clear D gene. Trimming shortened V by 5 bases and J by 3 bases, and 11 bases separated the two germline ends. Germline lookup yields CDR1 MNHEY and CDR2 SVGAGI. The CDR3 spans 13 residues. CDR3 sequence: CASSHSNGYEQYF. The CDR3 region has the DNA TGTGCCAGCAGTCACAGCAACGGCTACGAGCAGTACTTC.

This chain uses TRBV6-2 or TRBV6-3 with TRBJ2-7, with TRBD2 as a possible D gene (6 bases). This CDR3 is built from 15 residues. V lost 7 bases to trimming and J lost 0 bases, with 16 bases between them. Germline values: CDR1 MNHEY, CDR2 SVGEGT. CDR3 in amino acids: CASTKGGKDSYEQYF. The CDR3 coding sequence is TGTGCCAGCACCAAAGGAGGGAAGGACTCCTACGAGCAGTACTTC.